The entry below describes one T cell receptor (beta chain). Its antigen is still unknown. TCRdb re-called the 5' RACE reads and gives one entry per CDR3 protein, without DNA. Seen in this sample are around 370,000 distinct CDR3 sequences; the ten most common clones hold roughly 2.6%. The sample comes from a study of monozygotic twins with inflammatory bowel disease. Study results and caveats: Twins with IBD had fewer clonotypes in common with others than healthy twins, particularly during disease activity. Results did not support any single strong IBD-associated signal or clonotype.

Sequenced: blood. This TCR came from a human donor with ulcerative colitis or Crohn's disease, or a healthy co-twin of an affected twin (not recorded which).

The CDR3 is CASRHLPSGGYYEQYF. V usage is TRBV6-1 and J usage is TRBJ2-7; TCRdb's D gene call, TRBD2, goes unchecked for lack of DNA. This CDR3 region has 16 residues. From germline, CDR1 is MNHNS and CDR2 SASEGT.